The 7 T cell receptor beta chains below all came from one sample that was sequenced in a study of OX40 agonist ivuxolimab in advanced cancers. Method: immunoSEQ multiplex PCR; TCRdb's copy keeps in-frame clones and lacks some. The profile shows around 82,000 clones, approximately 86% of them singletons. Specimen: CD4+ or CD8+ T cells sorted from blood, collected in a trial of the OX40 agonist ivuxolimab. The receptors were sampled from an adult with an advanced solid tumor such as melanoma, head and neck, liver or kidney cancer.

The chain has TRBV7-2 and TRBJ1-4, with 7 bases fitting TRBD1. CDR1 and CDR2 (germline): SGHTA, FQGNSA. V was pared by 1 base and J by 13 bases, with 15 bases of the junction left unmatched. This CDR3 is 16 amino acids long. The CDR3 reads CASSLETGRVQGVLFF. DNA for the CDR3: TGTGCCAGCAGCTTAGAAACGGGTCGTGTGCAGGGGGTACTGTTTTTT.

For this clone: At the DNA level, this CDR3 is encoded by other sequences in the same sample as well. The genes are TRBV15 and TRBJ2-7; 11 positions agree with TRBD1. Germline V CDR1 and CDR2: LNHNV, YYDKDF (reference sequence). Unmatched junction bases numbered 2, after V lost 6 bases and J lost 4 bases. The CDR3 extends over 13 amino acids. The CDR3, as DNA: TGTGCCACCAGTCGGGACAGGGGGTACGAGCAGTACTTC. This codes for CATSRDRGYEQYF.

This clone was recorded many times. The chain combines TRBV14 with TRBJ2-7; D perhaps matches TRBD1 (6 bases). The CDR3 has 13 amino acids. The germline V gene encodes CDR1 SGHDN and CDR2 FVKESK. V gave up 0 bases and J gave up 6 bases, with 9 bases separating them. For the CDR3, the DNA is TGTGCCAGCAGCCAAGAACTAGGGGGCGAGCAGTACTTC. This translates into CASSQELGGEQYF.

This chain connects TRBV28 to TRBJ2-3; no reliable D call. There are 12 residues in the CDR3. The V and J ends lost 6 bases and 4 bases respectively, with 8 bases between them. Germline CDR1 reads MDHEN; CDR2 reads SYDVKM. CDR3 DNA: TGTGCCAGCAGCCGCCTTTCAGATACGCAGTATTTT. Translated: CASSRLSDTQYF.

This chain connects TRBV7-2 to TRBJ2-7; 9 nucleotides match TRBD1. V was pared by 5 bases and J by 4 bases, with 9 bases of the junction left unmatched. The germline V gene has CDR1 SGHTA and CDR2 FQGNSA. The CDR3 extends over 15 amino acids. The CDR3 nucleotides are TGTGCCAGCAGCGGACAGGGGAGGCCTTTTTACGAGCAGTACTTC. Amino acid sequence: CASSGQGRPFYEQYF.

The V and J genes are TRBV6-4 and TRBJ2-3; D unclear. Germline lookup yields CDR1 MRHNA and CDR2 SNTAGT. Trimming took 4 bases from V and 8 from J, leaving 4 bases between them. This CDR3 spans 10 amino acids. CDR3 protein: CASSAPTQYF. The CDR3 DNA follows: TGTGCCAGCAGTGCCCCTACGCAGTATTTT.

The DNA for the CDR3 is TGTGCCAGCAGCACCGGGACTAGCGGGAGTGTTGATACGCAGTATTTT. This sequence encodes CASSTGTSGSVDTQYF. The chain has TRBV11-2 and TRBJ2-3; 14 bases map to TRBD2. J was trimmed by 6 bases and V by 5 bases; bases with no gene match: 7. This CDR3 has 16 residues. The germline CDR1 and CDR2 sequences are SGHAT and FQNNGV.